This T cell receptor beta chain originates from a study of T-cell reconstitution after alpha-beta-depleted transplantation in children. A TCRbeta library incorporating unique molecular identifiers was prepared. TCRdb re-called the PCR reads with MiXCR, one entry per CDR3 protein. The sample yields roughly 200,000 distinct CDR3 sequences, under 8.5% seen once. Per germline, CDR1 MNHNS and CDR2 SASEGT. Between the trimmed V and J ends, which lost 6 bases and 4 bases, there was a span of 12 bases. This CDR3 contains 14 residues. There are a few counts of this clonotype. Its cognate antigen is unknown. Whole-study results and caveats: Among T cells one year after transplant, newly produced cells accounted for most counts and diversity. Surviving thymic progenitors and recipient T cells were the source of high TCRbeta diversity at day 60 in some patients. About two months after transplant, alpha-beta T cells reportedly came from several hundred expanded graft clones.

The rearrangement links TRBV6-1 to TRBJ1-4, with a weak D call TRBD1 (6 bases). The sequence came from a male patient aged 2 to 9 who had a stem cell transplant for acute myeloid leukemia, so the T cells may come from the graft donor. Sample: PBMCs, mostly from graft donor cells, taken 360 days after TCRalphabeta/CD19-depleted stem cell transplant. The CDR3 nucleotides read TGTGCCAGCAGCCCGGGACACTTTAATGAAAAACTGTTTTTT. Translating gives CASSPGHFNEKLFF.